The source of this T cell receptor (beta chain) is a study of cytomegalovirus exposure and HLA in healthy donors. Study overall: The approximately 110 validation repertoires used a platform that matched the one used for the roughly 700 first-cohort repertoires, as a later analysis reported. Study conclusions and caveats: Subsequent analysis found a tendency for first-cohort TCR clusters to co-occur within the 95 to 150 validation repertoires. Most observed TCR sequences were rare, whereas some public TCRs were detected in many donors. Overall, roughly 170 TCR beta chains were annotated as cytomegalovirus-associated.

The data were produced by immunoSEQ multiplex PCR, yet TCRdb's version contains in-frame clones alone and is incomplete. The sample lists some 140,000 clones, 86% seen once, with about 2.2% in the top ten. This clone was observed once. The antigen remains undetermined. With 5 bases removed from V and 4 bases from J, the gap between germline ends came to 14 bases. This CDR3 comprises 14 residues. Per germline, CDR1 SGHVS and CDR2 FNYEAQ. The chain carries TRBV7-6 and TRBJ2-5, with a possible D match to TRBD1 (6 bases). Material: PBMCs. This sequence was found in a human donor in good health. The CDR3 DNA reads TGTGCCAGCAGCCCGCCGGGGACAAGAGAGACCCAGTACTTC. This codes for CASSPPGTRETQYF.